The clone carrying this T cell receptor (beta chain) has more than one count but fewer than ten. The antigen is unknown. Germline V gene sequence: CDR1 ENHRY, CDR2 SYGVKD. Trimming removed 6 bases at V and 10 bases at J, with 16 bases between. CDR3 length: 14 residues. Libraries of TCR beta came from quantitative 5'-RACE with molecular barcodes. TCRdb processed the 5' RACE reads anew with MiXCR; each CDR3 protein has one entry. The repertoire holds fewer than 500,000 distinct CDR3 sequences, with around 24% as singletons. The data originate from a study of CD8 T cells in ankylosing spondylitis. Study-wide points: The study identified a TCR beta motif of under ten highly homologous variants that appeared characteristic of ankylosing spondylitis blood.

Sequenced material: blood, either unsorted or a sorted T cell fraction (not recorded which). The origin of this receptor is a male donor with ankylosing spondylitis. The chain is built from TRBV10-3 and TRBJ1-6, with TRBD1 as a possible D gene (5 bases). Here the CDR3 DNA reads TGTGCCATCAGGGGGGGACTGACTGAATCACCCCTCCACTTT. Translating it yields CAIRGGLTESPLHF.